The 21 T cell receptor beta chains presented below share a single source sample, sequenced in a study of blood T cell repertoires in COVID-19 (dated by TCRdb to about 2020). The receptor library was made with the immunoSEQ multiplex PCR assay. TCRdb retrieved this table from immuneACCESS and kept in-frame rearrangements only. Not all clones are present; in checked studies, unresolved V genes account for under half, and no reason is known for the remainder. The sample table holds roughly 67,000 clones, of which around nine tenths were seen once. The ten largest clones add up to less than 1.5% of the sample. The specimen sequenced was peripheral blood. These receptors originate from a woman aged 55-70 years with acute or convalescent COVID-19.

This chain joins TRBV11-2 and TRBJ1-1; 10 bases are a match to TRBD1. V lost 5 bases, J lost 11 bases, and 8 bases stayed unmatched. Germline V gene data show CDR1 as SGHAT and CDR2 as FQNNGV. CDR3 length: 13 amino acids. CDR3 coding DNA: TGTGCCAGCAGCACCAGCGGGACAGGGGCCGCTTTCTTT. Protein product: CASSTSGTGAAFF.

This chain joins TRBV2 and TRBJ2-7; no firm D call. The V and J ends lost 7 bases and 8 bases respectively, with 15 bases between them. CDR3 size: 12 residues. Germline CDR1 SNHLY, CDR2 FYNNEI. The CDR3 DNA reads as TGTGCCAGCATCAGGTTTTCTCCTAAGCAGTACGTC. Amino acid sequence: CASIRFSPKQYV.

This sequence joins TRBV6-6 and TRBJ1-6, with 8 nucleotides matching TRBD1. The CDR3 extends over 17 amino acids. J was trimmed by 2 bases and V by 5 bases; bases with no gene match: 8. CDR1 MNHNY and CDR2 SVGAGI come from the germline V gene (reference sequence). The CDR3 sequence is CASSHLGQGAYNSPLHF. The CDR3 DNA is TGTGCCAGCAGTCATCTCGGACAGGGAGCCTATAATTCACCCCTCCACTTT.

This chain links TRBV5-5 with TRBJ1-2; no reliable D call. V lost 2 bases, J lost 2 bases, and 10 bases lay in between. The length of the CDR3 is 14 residues. Germline assignment: CDR1 SGHKS and CDR2 YYEKEE (reference sequence). CDR3 protein: CASSFQTSNYGYTF. The CDR3, as DNA: TGTGCCAGCAGCTTCCAAACTTCCAACTATGGCTACACCTTC.

This chain's CDR3 is CASSSWTGRGQETQYF. CDR3 nucleotides: TGTGCCAGCAGCAGCTGGACAGGGAGGGGCCAAGAGACCCAGTACTTC. V gene TRBV7-9 combines with J gene TRBJ2-5; D perhaps matches TRBD1 (8 bases). The CDR3 is made up of 16 amino acids. V lost 5 bases, J lost 1 base, and 17 bases lay in between. CDR1 and CDR2 (germline): SEHNR, FQNEAQ (reference sequence).

This clone was observed once. The chain couples TRBV9 to TRBJ2-6; D may be TRBD1 (6 bases). The CDR3 is 18 residues long. The germline gives CDR1 SGDLS, CDR2 YYNGEE. V was clipped by 1 base and J by 0 bases, with 14 bases between them. CDR3 sequence reads: CASSVSGGTLSGANVLTF. Here the CDR3 DNA reads TGTGCCAGCAGCGTAAGTGGGGGCACTCTCTCTGGGGCCAACGTCCTGACTTTC.

The CDR3 sequence: CASTIQDSQPQHF. For the CDR3, the DNA is TGTGCCAGCACCATACAGGACAGTCAGCCCCAGCATTTT. V is TRBV12-3 or TRBV12-4 and J is TRBJ1-5; D perhaps matches TRBD1 (6 bases). The length of the CDR3 is 13 residues. Trimming left V 7 bases short and J 6 bases short, with 13 bases between.

The chain has TRBV5-4 and TRBJ1-2, with D perhaps matching TRBD1 (6 bases). With 1 base removed from V and 4 bases from J, the gap between germline ends came to 8 bases. The CDR3 spans 13 residues. Germline V CDR1 and CDR2: SGHNT, YYREEE (reference sequence). The CDR3 reads CASSLSGAYGYTF. The CDR3 region has the DNA TGTGCCAGCAGCTTGTCAGGGGCCTATGGCTACACCTTC.

The gene calls are TRBV9 and TRBJ2-1; 10 nucleotides align to TRBD1. In germline, CDR1 is SGDLS, CDR2 YYNGEE. The CDR3 is made up of 15 amino acids. Trimming took 4 bases from V and 4 from J; bases not matched to a gene: 5. The CDR3 sequence is CASSSGTGEYNEQFF. DNA for the CDR3: TGTGCCAGCAGCTCCGGGACAGGGGAATACAATGAGCAGTTCTTC.

The rearrangement joins TRBV11-2 to TRBJ1-6; D unclear. The germline CDR1 and CDR2 sequences are SGHAT and FQNNGV. CDR3 size: 13 residues. V lost 7 bases and J lost 0, with 4 bases in between. The CDR3 here is CASTGSYNSPLHF. CDR3 bases: TGTGCCAGCACAGGCTCCTATAATTCACCCCTCCACTTT.

The chain is built from TRBV5-1 and TRBJ2-3; 8 bases map to TRBD1. This CDR3 contains 14 residues. Germline trimming cut 4 bases from V and 4 bases from J; bases unmatched to any gene: 5. Germline values: CDR1 SGHRS, CDR2 YFSETQ. CDR3 amino acids: CASSPGQGSDTQYF. CDR3 coding DNA: TGCGCCAGCAGCCCAGGACAGGGATCAGATACGCAGTATTTT.

The chain is built from TRBV7-9 and TRBJ2-3; 12 bases are a match to TRBD2. With 5 bases clipped from V and 3 bases from J, the junction kept 9 bases outside the gene matches. The CDR3 is made up of 17 amino acids. Germline CDR1 reads SEHNR; CDR2 reads FQNEAQ (reference sequence). CDR3 DNA sequence: TGTGCCAGCAGCGATTCTAGCGGGAGGGCCTTGACAGATACGCAGTATTTT. This encodes CASSDSSGRALTDTQYF.

The gene calls are TRBV27 and TRBJ2-3, with D possibly being TRBD2 (6 bases). The CDR3 is made up of 17 amino acids. V was pared by 1 base and J by 2 bases, with 16 bases between. CDR1 and CDR2 (germline): MNHEY, SMNVEV (reference sequence). The CDR3 coding sequence is TGTGCCAGCAGTTTATTTGGGACTCGATACCCCACAGATACGCAGTATTTT. Protein sequence: CASSLFGTRYPTDTQYF.

The rearrangement joins TRBV6-1 to TRBJ1-4, with D possibly matching TRBD1 (5 bases). This CDR3 contains 14 residues. In germline, CDR1 is MNHNS, CDR2 SASEGT. Trimming stripped 3 bases from V and 7 bases from J, with 12 bases between. The CDR3 sequence is CASSDPRDGEKLFF. CDR3 sequence (DNA): TGTGCCAGCAGTGACCCCAGGGATGGTGAAAAACTGTTTTTT.

V gene TRBV11-2 combines with J gene TRBJ2-2; 11 positions match TRBD1. The CDR3 contains 15 residues. V was clipped by 6 bases and J by 7 bases; unmatched bases: 7. Germline CDR1 reads SGHAT; CDR2 reads FQNNGV. The CDR3 coding sequence is TGTGCCAGCAGTCTTCGGACAGGGGGCATCGGGGAGCTGTTTTTT. This translates into CASSLRTGGIGELFF.

The V call is TRBV4-1, the J call TRBJ2-5; possible D gene TRBD1, 6 bases. Trimming stripped 1 base from V and 1 base from J, with 10 bases between. This CDR3 comprises 15 residues. Germline V gene sequence: CDR1 MGHRA, CDR2 YSYEKL. The CDR3 here is CASSQGTALQETQYF. In DNA, the CDR3 is TGCGCCAGCAGCCAAGGGACAGCACTCCAAGAGACCCAGTACTTC.

This sequence joins TRBV18 and TRBJ1-2; D not resolved. Germline V gene data show CDR1 as KGHSH and CDR2 as LQKENI. This CDR3 is 13 amino acids long. The V gene lost 3 bases and the J gene lost 2 bases, with 7 bases spanning the gap. Here the CDR3 DNA reads TGTGCCAGCTCACCGGCTCTGAACTATGGCTACACCTTC. It is translated as CASSPALNYGYTF.

The chain carries TRBV7-2 and TRBJ1-2; tentatively, D is TRBD1 (5 bases). The germline V and J ends were trimmed by 5 bases and 5 bases, with 15 bases remaining between them. CDR1 is SGHTA, CDR2 FQGNSA, per germline. This CDR3 comprises 14 residues. DNA for the CDR3: TGTGCCAGCAGCCGGGGAGGGAGGGGATATGGCTACACCTTC. This codes for CASSRGGRGYGYTF. The full variable domain, rest sourced from reference TRBV7-2 and TRBJ1-2, is GAGVSQSPSNKVTEKGKDVELRCDPISGHTALYWYRQSLGQGLEFLIYFQGNSAPDKSGLPSDRFSAERTGGSVSTLTIQRTQQEDSAVYLCASSRGGRGYGYTFGSGTRLTVV.

The chain couples TRBV6-5 to TRBJ1-1; D call uncertain. Trimming pared 6 bases from V and 1 base from J, leaving 9 bases between. This CDR3 comprises 13 residues. Looked up from germline, CDR1 is MNHEY and CDR2 is SVGAGI. The CDR3 loop is CASRKAGNTEAFF. As DNA, the CDR3 is TGTGCCAGCAGAAAGGCAGGGAACACTGAAGCTTTCTTT.

The chain has TRBV3-1 (or the pseudogene TRBV3-2) and TRBJ2-7; D might be TRBD2 (5 bases). The CDR3 length is 16 residues. Germline V gives CDR1 LGHDT, CDR2 YNNKEL (reference sequence). Trimming cost V 5 bases and J 0 bases, with 17 bases left between them. CDR3 in amino acids: CASSLDSKKSSYEQYV. In DNA, the CDR3 is TGTGCCAGCAGCTTGGACTCTAAGAAGAGCTCCTACGAGCAGTACGTC.

The CDR3 loop is CASSLASANTDTQYF. The DNA for the CDR3 is TGTGCCAGCAGCTTAGCGAGCGCAAACACAGATACGCAGTATTTT. The V call is TRBV7-2, the J call TRBJ2-3; unclear D gene. This CDR3 region has 15 residues. Trimming cost V 0 bases and J 2 bases, with 9 bases left between them. The germline CDR1 and CDR2 sequences are SGHTA and FQGNSA. Supplemented by reference TRBV7-2 and TRBJ2-3, the full variable domain reads GAGVSQSPSNKVTEKGKDVELRCDPISGHTALYWYRQSLGQGLEFLIYFQGNSAPDKSGLPSDRFSAERTGGSVSTLTIQRTQQEDSAVYLCASSLASANTDTQYFGPGTRLTVL.